The present TCR beta chain was sequenced within a study of early T cells in non-severe SARS-CoV-2 infection (dated by TCRdb to the early 2020s). Background for the entire study: Because TCR sequencing relied on bulk RNA taken from unsorted whole blood, pairing of alpha and beta chains was not possible. What the study reported, not specific to this receptor: VDJdb matching was skewed toward anti-spike CD8 responses and likely underestimated virus-specific expansions by missing private and CD4 specificities.

The library relied on 5' RACE. The run used a NextSeq 500. In the TCR library protocol, unique molecular identifiers were attached to individual cDNA molecules to correct for PCR bias and sequencing error. Sequencing covered both TCR alpha and beta chains, and within each sample the abundances of alpha and beta sequences were tightly co-correlated. The original pipeline was this. Decombinator V4 was used to perform V gene, J gene and CDR3 annotation of TCR sequences. TCRs were defined as expanded if a significant change between any two time points was detected under a Poisson model with p below 0.0001. Abundances of TCRs were expressed as counts per million after normalisation to the total number of TCRs sequenced in each sample. MAIT TCRs were defined by TRAV1-2 paired with TRAJ12, TRAJ20 or TRAJ33, and iNKT TCRs by TRAV10 paired with TRAJ18. A search of VDJdb, accessed on 1 November 2021, was run for TCRs annotated to CMV, EBV and SARS-CoV-2, with TCRs annotated for multiple antigens excluded. In-frame beta chains were kept once TCRdb had trimmed the public reads at Q25 with fastp and called clones with MiXCR. Every entry covers one CDR3 protein and lists the most common genes and DNA from its rows. TCRdb, not the original authors, processed these V and J calls. The sample table lists some 49,000 distinct CDR3 sequences, 12% of them with a count of one. Clones ranked in the top ten supply more than 9% of the sample.

This was a case-control study nested in a cohort of healthcare workers in London, UK, who had nasopharyngeal swab PCR tests and blood samples taken every week. Between 23 and 31 March 2020, the week of the UK lockdown, healthcare workers were enrolled and then followed up weekly for as long as 16 weeks. To note about this clonotype: Its antigen remains undetermined. No base-level quality is on record; no much larger clone is a single base apart.

In the germline V gene (reference sequence), CDR1 corresponds to LNHDA and CDR2 to SQIVND. Counted from cysteine to phenylalanine, this CDR3 has 14 amino acids. Just the 42-base CDR3 DNA is kept, in frame starting at base 1. The rearranged segments are TRBV19 and TRBJ2-1; TRBD2 lines up with 12 middle nucleotides. TRBJ2-7 matches the DNA end more closely, so the J call is doubtful. Sequences were obtained from whole blood. This TCR came from an adult who was a healthcare worker with PCR-confirmed SARS-CoV-2 infection or an uninfected control (not recorded which). The nucleotide sequence is TGTGCCAGTAGTCTAGGACTAGCGGGGTTTGAGCAGTACTTC. Its protein reads: CASSLGLAGFEQYF.